By sample fraction, the clone carrying this T cell receptor (beta chain) is medium-sized. The antigen is undetermined. The source of the sample is a study of early T cells in non-severe SARS-CoV-2 infection. At the level of the study: Bulk RNA from unsorted whole blood was sequenced; chains were unpaired.

Study-wide results and limits: Anti-spike CD8 responses were favored in VDJdb matching, and private and CD4 specificities were missed.

The TCR library protocol attached unique molecular identifiers to the individual cDNA molecules. TCRdb itself ran the 5' RACE reads through MiXCR, one entry per CDR3 protein. The sample has 23,000 or so distinct CDR3 sequences; about 5.1% are singletons. The CDR3 runs to 13 residues. The V and J ends lost 0 bases and 9 bases respectively, with 8 bases between them. In germline, CDR1 is LGHNA, CDR2 YSLEER. The TCR comes from an adult who was a healthcare worker with PCR-confirmed SARS-CoV-2 infection or an uninfected control (not recorded which). The sequencing input was whole blood. The chain uses TRBV4-3 and TRBJ2-2; D not resolved. The CDR3 nucleotides read TGCGCCAGCAGCCAAGATAGTGGCCGGGAGCTGTTTTTT. Its protein is CASSQDSGRELFF.